This entry lists 4 T cell receptor beta chains sequenced from one sample in a study of human CD8 memory T cell subsets. It was UMI-labeled 5' RACE by which the TCR beta libraries were made. TCRdb re-called the 5' RACE reads, yielding one record per CDR3 amino acid sequence without DNA. The table lists under 20,000 distinct CDR3 sequences, with approximately 5% in the top ten. The sequenced sample consisted of CD8+ T cells from PBMCs. These receptors came from a human donor in good health.

This rearrangement joins TRBV4-3 to TRBJ2-1; without DNA, the TCRdb call of TRBD2 cannot be checked. This CDR3 comprises 15 residues. Germline lookup yields CDR1 LGHNA and CDR2 YSLEER. The CDR3 spells CASSQDSSGGNEQFF.

In terms of frequency, this clonotype is medium-sized. The chain links TRBV29-1 to TRBJ1-2; TCRdb names TRBD1, which stays unverified in the absence of DNA. The CDR3 has 17 amino acids. Germline CDR1 reads SQVTM; CDR2 reads ANQGSEA. CDR3 sequence: CSVDEDRVGGGSYGYTF. The variable domain in full, completed from reference TRBV29-1 and TRBJ1-2, reads SAVISQKPSRDICQRGTSLTIQCQVDSQVTMMFWYRQQPGQSLTLIATANQGSEATYESGFVIDKFPISRPNLTFSTLTVSNMSPEDSSIYLCSVDEDRVGGGSYGYTFGSGTRLTVV.

This rearrangement joins TRBV18 to TRBJ1-1; the D call of TRBD1 rests on TCRdb alone, since no DNA is present to check it. This CDR3 spans 14 amino acids. Germline CDR1 and CDR2: KGHSH and LQKENI. The CDR3 region is CASSPPEGGPEAFF.

The chain is built from TRBV7-9 and TRBJ2-5; lacking DNA, the TRBD1 call made by TCRdb goes unchecked. Germline V gene sequence: CDR1 SEHNR, CDR2 FQNEAQ (reference sequence). The CDR3 sequence is 15 residues long. The CDR3 loop reads CASSSYRDRGETQYF.